This TCR beta chain came from a study of blood T cell repertoires in COVID-19 (dated by TCRdb to about 2020). About the study as a whole: Collaborator samples came from the United States, Italy and Spain and covered acute and convalescent phases of COVID-19. The prospective study material was composed of cDNA or gDNA derived from T cells, B-cell-depleted T cells, or PBMCs. The dataset comprised deeply sampled blood TCRbeta repertoires from subjects exposed to, actively infected with, or recovered from COVID-19. The repertoires were released in a freely available public database meant as a resource for research on the immune response to SARS-CoV-2. The samples were drawn from two sources: the first 160 participants of the ongoing ImmuneRACE study, and fewer than 1,500 subjects contributed by 6 global collaborators. The sample metadata nearly always contained a de-identified subject ID, COVID-19 status, age in years and sex. Where HLA class I and class II types were available, the types were taken from metadata supplied by the sample provider, not from assay-based typing.

On the study overall, not on this receptor specifically: Clinical and demographic metadata were provided uncurated, with the amount varying by source and participant.

As to this clone: Its antigen is still unknown. Within one base of it there is no much larger clone, and no base qualities were kept.

Samples from volunteer blood donors who had recovered from COVID-19 were contributed by a second Seattle source. Each collaborating institution followed its own protocols to collect whole blood in K2EDTA tubes. Collaborator samples were shipped for TCRbeta analysis as frozen whole blood, isolated PBMCs, or DNA extracted from either sample type. TCRbeta CDR3 regions were amplified from genomic DNA by means of the immunoSEQ Assay, a bias-controlled multiplex PCR. On the authors' methods: The number of nucleated cells in each sample was estimated from the amplification of reference gene primers within the assay. Sequence reads were collapsed and filtered to measure the absolute abundance of every unique TCRbeta CDR3 rearrangement. For each sample, productive Simpson clonality was calculated as the square root of Simpson's diversity index over productive rearrangements. TCRdb's version of the immuneACCESS table is confined to in-frame rearrangements and falls short of the full clone set. An unresolved V gene accounts for under half of the shortfall where checked; the remainder is of unknown origin. V and J calls and clone size are copied from that table; D and trimming were computed from the DNA. The sample table contains 150,000 to 200,000 clones; only one count was recorded for 89% of them. 1.5% to 2% of the sample comes from the top ten.

In the germline V gene, CDR1 corresponds to SGHRS and CDR2 to YFSETQ. The CDR3 starts with the cysteine, ends with the phenylalanine, and has 14 residues. The only DNA kept is the CDR3, 42 bases in frame from the first base. Trimming removed 4 bases from V and 5 bases from J, leaving 13 bases between the germline ends. Sequenced: peripheral blood. The sequence links TRBV5-1 to TRBJ1-5; the D region possibly corresponds to TRBD1 (6 bases align). This receptor was identified in a man aged 18 to 29 who had recovered from COVID-19. The DNA reads as follows: TGCGCCAGCAGCCGGACAGCCGGGGATCAGCCCCAGCATTTT. Translated, it gives CASSRTAGDQPQHF.